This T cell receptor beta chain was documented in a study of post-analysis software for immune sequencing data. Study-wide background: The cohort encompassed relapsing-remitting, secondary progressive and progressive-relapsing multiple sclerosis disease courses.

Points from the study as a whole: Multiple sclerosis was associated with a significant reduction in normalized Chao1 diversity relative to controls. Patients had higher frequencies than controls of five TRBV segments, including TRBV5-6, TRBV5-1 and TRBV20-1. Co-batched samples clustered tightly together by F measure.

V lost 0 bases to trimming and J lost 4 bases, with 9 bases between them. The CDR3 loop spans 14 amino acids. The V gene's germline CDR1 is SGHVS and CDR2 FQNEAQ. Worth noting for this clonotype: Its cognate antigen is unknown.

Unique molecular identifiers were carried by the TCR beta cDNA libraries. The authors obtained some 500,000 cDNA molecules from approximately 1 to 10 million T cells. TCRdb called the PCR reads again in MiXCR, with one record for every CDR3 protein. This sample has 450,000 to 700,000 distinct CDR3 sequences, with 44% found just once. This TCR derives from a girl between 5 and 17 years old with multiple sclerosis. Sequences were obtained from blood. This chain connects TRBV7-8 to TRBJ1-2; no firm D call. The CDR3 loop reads CASSLALTAYGYTF. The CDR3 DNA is TGTGCCAGCAGCTTAGCATTGACGGCCTATGGCTACACCTTC.